This T cell receptor (beta chain) is from a study of human T cells and chemical hapten exposure. At the level of the study: After 6 days, upper back 0.01% DPC patch tests were scored.

TCRdb called the RACE reads again in MiXCR, with one record for every CDR3 protein. Found here are 250,000 or so distinct CDR3 sequences, approximately 7.5% of them singletons; the top ten hold more than 0.95%. As regards this clonotype: What it recognizes is unknown.

Findings and limits, study-wide: Patch test score showed a positive correlation with PT1 expanded TCR counts.

Time point defined: pre-sensitization, week 0. The treatment: therapeutic diphenylcyclopropenone sensitization with weekly scalp DPC. Sample: whole blood, taken in connection with sensitization to the hapten diphenylcyclopropenone (DPC). The source of this sequence is a young man with alopecia areata. Some clones in this sample may be carry-over from other donors' samples.

The CDR3 reads CASSLVFRRWPDTQYF. DNA of the CDR3: TGCGCCAGCAGCTTGGTGTTCCGGCGGTGGCCAGATACGCAGTATTTT. The V call is TRBV5-1, the J call TRBJ2-3, with D unresolved. Looked up from germline, CDR1 is SGHRS and CDR2 is YFSETQ. The CDR3 is 16 residues long. Trimming stripped 0 bases from V and 4 bases from J, with 15 bases between.